This T cell receptor (beta chain) was sequenced in a study of cytomegalovirus exposure and HLA in healthy donors. The PCR made use of 60 Vbeta and 13 Jbeta primers. Profiling relied on immunoSEQ multiplex PCR, and the TCRdb table lists in-frame clones only, not all of them. The table has some 93,000 clones, 82% seen once. J gave up 4 bases and V 0 bases, and 6 bases lay outside the gene matches. The CDR3 runs 16 residues. From germline, CDR1 is SGHNT and CDR2 YYREEE (reference sequence). This clone was seen more than once but under ten times. The antigen remains undetermined. Regarding donors, all were healthy bone marrow donors. Study-wide results and limits: There were several of the most significant clusters that appeared linked to common viral pathogens in a later analysis. The study put 150 to 200 TCR beta chains on its list as cytomegalovirus-associated.

This TCR came from a man between 45 and 60 years old in good health and CMV-seronegative. Sequencing was done on a sample of PBMCs. J is TRBJ2-7 and V is TRBV5-4; 11 nucleotides agree with TRBD2. The CDR3 DNA sequence: TGTGCCAGCAGCTTGGGAGCGGGACTAGCGGCTTACGAGCAGTACTTC. Translation: CASSLGAGLAAYEQYF.